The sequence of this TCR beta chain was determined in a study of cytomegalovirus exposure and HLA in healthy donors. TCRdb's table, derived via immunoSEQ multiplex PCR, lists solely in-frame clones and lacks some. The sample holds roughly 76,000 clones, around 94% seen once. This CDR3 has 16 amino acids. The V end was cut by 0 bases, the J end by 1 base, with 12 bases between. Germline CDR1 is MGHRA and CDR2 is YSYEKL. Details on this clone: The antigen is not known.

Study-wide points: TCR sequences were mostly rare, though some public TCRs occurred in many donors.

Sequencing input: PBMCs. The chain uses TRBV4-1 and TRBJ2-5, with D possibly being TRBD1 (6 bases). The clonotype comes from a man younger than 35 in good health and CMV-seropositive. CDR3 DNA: TGCGCCAGCAGCCAAGATCAGGGGACCCTCCAAGAGACCCAGTACTTC. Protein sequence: CASSQDQGTLQETQYF.